The present T cell receptor beta chain was sequenced within a study of T cells after posttransplantation cyclophosphamide. Control samples came 1 year after myeloablative marrow transplants with methotrexate plus calcineurin inhibitor. Unmatched junction bases numbered 4, after V lost 0 bases and J lost 5 bases. The CDR3 is 14 residues long. Germline V gene lookup returns CDR1 SGDLS and CDR2 YYNGEE. Using immunoSEQ multiplex PCR, the repertoire was profiled, and TCRdb retains in-frame clones only, with some absent. This sample has approximately 10,000 clones, with about 90% found just once. The sample consisted of PBMCs, taken 430 to 450 days after allogeneic stem cell transplant with calcineurin inhibitor and methotrexate. The source is a male patient aged 45-60 years who received an allogeneic stem cell transplant from an unrelated donor, was CMV-positive, and had chronic GVHD only. Some T cells could come from the graft donor. The chain employs TRBV9 and TRBJ2-5; 7 nucleotides line up with TRBD2. This CDR3 is CASSVGGGQETQYF. The DNA of the CDR3 is TGTGCCAGCAGCGTAGGGGGAGGGCAGGAGACCCAGTACTTC.